Each of the 28 T cell receptor beta chains below was sequenced from the same sample in a study of human T cells and chemical hapten exposure. MiXCR was run by TCRdb on the RACE reads, yielding one entry per CDR3 protein. The sample gives approximately 60,000 distinct CDR3 sequences, more than 9.5% of which show up once; roughly 2% is in the top ten. Time point noted: patch test 3, about 24 weeks after DPC sensitization. Documented treatment: therapeutic diphenylcyclopropenone sensitization with weekly scalp DPC. Source: whole blood, taken in connection with sensitization to the hapten diphenylcyclopropenone (DPC). These receptors came from a woman aged 30 to 39 with alopecia areata. Some clones in this sample may be carry-over from other donors' samples.

The J gene is TRBJ2-1, the V gene TRBV19; 8 positions agree with TRBD2. The CDR3 covers 17 residues. The V gene end was trimmed by 3 bases and the J gene end by 6 bases; junction bases not matched to a gene: 13. The germline gives CDR1 LNHDA, CDR2 SQIVND (reference sequence). The CDR3 DNA sequence: TGTGCCAGTAGTATTGGAGCGGGAGTAAACGGGGGCAATGAGCAGTTCTTC. It translates to CASSIGAGVNGGNEQFF.

The J gene is TRBJ2-2, the V gene TRBV4-3, with unresolved D. The CDR3 has 13 residues. The V gene lost 1 base and the J gene lost 6 bases, with 6 bases spanning the gap. The germline V gene has CDR1 LGHNA and CDR2 YSLEER. DNA for the CDR3: TGCGCCAGCAGCCAAGGGGTCCCCGGGGAGCTGTTTTTT. Its protein product is CASSQGVPGELFF.

The sample holds many counts of this clonotype. This rearrangement joins TRBV6-6 to TRBJ1-4, with D possibly being TRBD1 (6 bases). This CDR3 region has 13 residues. Germline values: CDR1 MNHNY, CDR2 SVGAGI (reference sequence). V lost 6 bases and J lost 8, with 13 bases in between. The CDR3 spells CASRNREGEKLFF. DNA for the CDR3: TGTGCCAGCAGGAACAGGGAGGGCGAAAAACTGTTTTTT.

Ten or more counts support this clonotype. The V call is TRBV4-1, the J call TRBJ2-5; D is unclear. CDR1 is MGHRA and CDR2 is YSYEKL in the germline V gene. V was trimmed by 4 bases and J by 1 base, leaving 13 bases between them. The CDR3 has 15 residues. The CDR3 reads CASSPLGGLQETQYF. CDR3 bases: TGCGCCAGCAGCCCTCTCGGCGGCCTCCAAGAGACCCAGTACTTC.

This clonotype was counted a few times. The rearrangement links TRBV2 to TRBJ1-6, with TRBD1 as a possible D gene (6 bases). The CDR3 extends over 15 amino acids. The germline V gene has CDR1 SNHLY and CDR2 FYNNEI. Trimming stripped 4 bases from V and 6 bases from J, with 13 bases between. The CDR3 bases are TGTGCCAGCAGTGGGCCGGGACATACTAATTCACCCCTCCACTTT. Translated: CASSGPGHTNSPLHF.

V and J are TRBV12-3 or TRBV12-4 and TRBJ1-2, with D perhaps matching TRBD1 (6 bases). The CDR3 totals 15 residues. V lost 0 bases to trimming and J lost 4 bases, with 12 bases between them. CDR3 bases: TGTGCCAGCAGTTTAGCAAAACAGGGAGGCTATGGCTACACCTTC. Translation gives CASSLAKQGGYGYTF.

The chain recombines TRBV11-2 with TRBJ1-1; no definite D call. CDR3 length: 15 residues. Germline V lookup: CDR1 SGHAT, CDR2 FQNNGV. V was pared by 0 bases and J by 5 bases, with 13 bases between. Here the CDR3 DNA reads TGTGCCAGCAGCTTAGACGTCCCCATGGGAACTGAAGCTTTCTTT. Translated, it gives CASSLDVPMGTEAFF. The whole variable domain, remainder taken from reference TRBV11-2 and TRBJ1-1, is EAGVAQSPRYKIIEKRQSVAFWCNPISGHATLYWYQQILGQGPKLLIQFQNNGVVDDSQLPKDRFSAERLKGVDSTLKIQPAKLEDSAVYLCASSLDVPMGTEAFFGQGTRLTVV.

This clonotype was seen only a few times. The chain carries TRBV28 and TRBJ2-1; TRBD2 matches at 9 bases. This CDR3 is 16 amino acids long. Unmatched junction bases numbered 7, after V lost 3 bases and J lost 4 bases. Germline V gene data show CDR1 as MDHEN and CDR2 as SYDVKM. CDR3 amino acids: CASSFQASGVYNEQFF. CDR3 DNA: TGTGCCAGCAGTTTTCAAGCTAGCGGGGTGTACAATGAGCAGTTCTTC.

J is TRBJ1-1 and V is TRBV20-1; no firm D call. CDR3 size: 14 residues. CDR1 DFQATT and CDR2 SNEGSKA come from the germline V gene (reference sequence). The germline V and J ends were trimmed by 6 bases and 1 base, with 15 bases remaining between them. CDR3 in DNA: TGCAGTGCCATGTACTACGCAGGGAACACTGAAGCTTTCTTT. It is translated as CSAMYYAGNTEAFF.

This clonotype was counted only a few times. This chain links TRBV7-2 with TRBJ1-5, with 7 bases lining up with TRBD1. The CDR3 has 14 residues. CDR1 is SGHTA, CDR2 FQGNSA, per germline. Germline trimming cut 5 bases from V and 3 bases from J; bases unmatched to any gene: 4. The CDR3 reads CASSLQGINQPQHF. The CDR3 DNA reads TGTGCCAGCAGCCTACAGGGGATCAATCAGCCCCAGCATTTT.

The sample holds a few counts of this clonotype. J is TRBJ2-1 and V is TRBV20-1, with TRBD2 identical over 11 bases. V dropped 0 bases and J dropped 7; count of bases not matched to a gene: 5. The CDR3 consists of 15 residues. Germline CDR1 is DFQATT and CDR2 is SNEGSKA (reference sequence). The DNA for the CDR3 is TGCAGTGCTAGAGATATAGCGGGAGGGTCGAATGAGCAGTTCTTC. It is translated as CSARDIAGGSNEQFF.

The rearrangement joins TRBV29-1 to TRBJ2-1; TRBD2 agrees at 10 bases. The V gene end was trimmed by 4 bases and the J gene end by 9 bases; junction bases not matched to a gene: 6. This CDR3 has 13 amino acids. The germline V gene has CDR1 SQVTM and CDR2 ANQGSEA. CDR3 nucleotide sequence: TGCAGCGTTGCCGCTAGCGGGAGAGCTGAGCAGTTCTTC. Protein product: CSVAASGRAEQFF.

This clonotype was seen many times. CDR3 region: CASSQVTGTVSEQYF. The CDR3 DNA reads TGCGCCAGCAGCCAAGTGACCGGGACAGTTAGCGAGCAGTACTTC. The chain uses TRBV4-1 and TRBJ2-7; 7 nucleotides align to TRBD1. Germline V CDR1 and CDR2: MGHRA, YSYEKL. The CDR3 runs 15 residues. The V gene end was trimmed by 1 base and the J gene end by 6 bases; junction bases not matched to a gene: 9.

The chain is built from TRBV19 and TRBJ1-1; TRBD1 matches 9 bases. V gave up 1 base and J gave up 7 bases; unmatched junction bases: 13. Per the germline V gene, CDR1 is LNHDA and CDR2 is SQIVND (reference sequence). CDR3 length: 17 amino acids. The CDR3 protein is CASSIGQGDGVSDEAFF. The CDR3 coding sequence is TGTGCCAGTAGTATAGGACAGGGGGATGGGGTGTCGGATGAAGCTTTCTTT.

This clonotype was detected ten times or more. The chain has TRBV20-1 and TRBJ1-1, with TRBD1 identical over 7 bases. The CDR3 loop spans 13 amino acids. Trimming took 3 bases from V and 4 from J; bases not matched to a gene: 5. Germline V gene data show CDR1 as DFQATT and CDR2 as SNEGSKA (reference sequence). The CDR3 is CSASRQGGTEAFF. The CDR3 coding sequence is TGCAGTGCTAGTAGACAGGGAGGCACTGAAGCTTTCTTT.

This clonotype was found a few times. The rearrangement joins TRBV11-1 to TRBJ2-1; no reliable D call. There are 15 residues in the CDR3. Germline assignment: CDR1 SGHAT and CDR2 FQDESV (reference sequence). V lost 0 bases, J lost 7 bases, and 13 bases lay in between. The CDR3 sequence is CASSLAIHTSNEQFF. CDR3 bases: TGTGCCAGCAGCTTAGCCATACACACTTCGAATGAGCAGTTCTTC.

This clonotype has just a few counts. The J gene is TRBJ1-1, the V gene TRBV20-1, with D possibly being TRBD1 (5 bases). Trimming left V 3 bases short and J 3 bases short, with 14 bases between. Germline loops: CDR1 DFQATT, CDR2 SNEGSKA (reference sequence). The CDR3 is made up of 14 amino acids. The CDR3 is CSARLLGVHTEAFF. The DNA for the CDR3 is TGCAGTGCTAGGCTCTTGGGGGTACACACTGAAGCTTTCTTT.

There are a few counts of this clonotype. The chain joins TRBV11-1 to TRBJ2-4; no definite D call. Trimming removed 4 bases from V and 6 bases from J, with 16 bases in between. Germline V CDR1 and CDR2: SGHAT, FQDESV (reference sequence). The CDR3 is 15 amino acids. In nucleotides, the CDR3 is TGTGCCAGCAGCTCCCATGATTCGGGTGTAAACATTCAGTACTTC. Translation: CASSSHDSGVNIQYF. Looking up the rest from reference TRBV11-1 and TRBJ2-4 gives the full variable domain: EAEVAQSPRYKITEKSQAVAFWCDPISGHATLYWYRQILGQGPELLVQFQDESVVDDSQLPKDRFSAERLKGVDSTLKIQPAELGDSAMYLCASSSHDSGVNIQYFGAGTRLSVL.

The genes are TRBV18 and TRBJ1-5, with 9 nucleotides matching TRBD1. V dropped 3 bases and J dropped 3; count of bases not matched to a gene: 3. The CDR3 sequence is 15 residues long. The germline V gene encodes CDR1 KGHSH and CDR2 LQKENI. The DNA of the CDR3 is TGTGCCAGCTCACCCCGGGACAGGGACAATCAGCCCCAGCATTTT. Its protein is CASSPRDRDNQPQHF. The full variable domain, rest sourced from reference TRBV18 and TRBJ1-5, is NAGVMQNPRHLVRRRGQEARLRCSPMKGHSHVYWYRQLPEEGLKFMVYLQKENIIDESGMPKERFSAEFPKEGPSILRIQQVVRGDSAAYFCASSPRDRDNQPQHFGDGTRLSIL.

This clonotype was found many times. The chain has TRBV28 and TRBJ1-5; 8 positions match TRBD1. V lost 4 bases, J lost 5 bases, and 10 bases stayed unmatched. The CDR3 totals 16 residues. Germline CDR1 and CDR2: MDHEN and SYDVKM. The CDR3 loop is CASSSGGARVDQPQHF. The DNA of the CDR3 is TGTGCCAGCAGTTCAGGGGGCGCCAGGGTGGATCAGCCCCAGCATTTT.

This clonotype showed up many times. This chain joins TRBV6-1 and TRBJ1-3, with TRBD1 as a possible D gene (6 bases). V lost 7 bases, J lost 3 bases, and 13 bases lay in between. CDR1 and CDR2 (germline): MNHNS, SASEGT. This CDR3 spans 14 amino acids. The CDR3 region is CASKQGEGGNTIYF. The DNA for the CDR3 is TGTGCCAGCAAACAGGGTGAAGGTGGAAACACCATATATTTT.

The table lists this clonotype with many counts. V and J are TRBV27 and TRBJ1-6, with TRBD1 matching 9 bases. This CDR3 has 19 residues. Germline V gives CDR1 MNHEY, CDR2 SMNVEV (reference sequence). Losses at the gene ends were 1 base for V and 4 bases for J; bases not matched to a gene: 11. The DNA of the CDR3 is TGTGCCAGCAGTTTATGGCCGGGACAGGGTCTCGGGTATAATTCACCCCTCCACTTT. Translation: CASSLWPGQGLGYNSPLHF.

Of note for this clonotype: It may be a read error: a sequence one base away is much more abundant. The chain couples TRBV7-9 to TRBJ1-5; D remains ambiguous. This CDR3 contains 14 residues. CDR1 and CDR2 (germline): SEHNR, FQNEAQ (reference sequence). The chain's CDR3 is CTSSFETSNQPQHF. Written as DNA, the CDR3 is TGTACCAGCAGCTTCGAGACCAGTAATCAGCCCCAGCATTTT.

This clonotype was seen a few times. The V gene is TRBV12-3 or TRBV12-4, the J gene TRBJ1-2; 7 bases line up with TRBD1. The trim removed 6 bases at V and 4 bases at J, leaving 8 bases unmatched. The CDR3 is made up of 14 amino acids. The CDR3 protein is CASSRQGAGYGYTF. CDR3 nucleotides: TGTGCCAGCAGCCGACAGGGTGCAGGCTATGGCTACACCTTC.

V and J are TRBV19 and TRBJ2-1; 10 bases agree with TRBD1. Losses at the gene ends were 3 bases for V and 8 bases for J; bases not matched to a gene: 7. The CDR3 sequence is 15 residues long. Germline CDR1 LNHDA, CDR2 SQIVND (reference sequence). This CDR3 is CASSMGQGTVDEQFF. In DNA form, the CDR3 reads TGTGCCAGTAGTATGGGACAGGGGACGGTAGATGAGCAGTTCTTC.

This chain uses TRBV28 with TRBJ2-7; 8 bases map to TRBD1. This CDR3 region has 15 residues. V shed 3 bases, J shed 4 bases, and the junction held 8 bases outside the gene matches. The germline V gene has CDR1 MDHEN and CDR2 SYDVKM. The CDR3 region is CASSLPTGQAYEQYF. CDR3 coding DNA: TGTGCCAGCAGTTTGCCAACGGGACAGGCGTACGAGCAGTACTTC.

The CDR3 loop reads CASSGSTKETQYF. The DNA of the CDR3 is TGCGCCAGCAGTGGGTCCACTAAAGAGACCCAGTACTTC. The chain is built from TRBV10-2 and TRBJ2-5; D gene unclear. V was pared by 4 bases and J by 3 bases, with 9 bases between. The germline gives CDR1 WSHSY, CDR2 SAAADI. The CDR3 is 13 residues long.

This clonotype was found a few times. The V and J genes are TRBV29-1 and TRBJ2-5, with D perhaps assigned TRBD1 or TRBD2 (5 bases each). This CDR3 region has 12 residues. Trimming removed 5 bases at V and 4 bases at J, with 11 bases between. Germline CDR1 reads SQVTM; CDR2 reads ANQGSEA. In DNA form, the CDR3 reads TGCAGCGTTCGGCAGGGACGAGAGACCCAGTACTTC. This translates into CSVRQGRETQYF.